What follows are 2 T cell receptor beta chains derived from one specimen sequenced in a study of cytomegalovirus exposure and HLA in healthy donors. PCR involved 60 Vbeta and 13 Jbeta primers. The data were produced by immunoSEQ multiplex PCR, yet TCRdb's version contains in-frame clones alone and is incomplete. The sample has fewer than 150,000 clones; 70% to 80% are singletons. The specimen was PBMCs. The receptor source for this set is a middle-aged woman in good health and CMV-seropositive.

This chain connects TRBV2 to TRBJ2-5; 9 bases line up with TRBD2. Losses at the gene ends were 3 bases for V and 5 bases for J; bases not matched to a gene: 4. The germline V gene has CDR1 SNHLY and CDR2 FYNNEI. CDR3 length: 14 amino acids. The CDR3 spells CASSDPSGTETQYF. The CDR3 region has the DNA TGTGCCAGCAGTGATCCTAGCGGGACGGAGACCCAGTACTTC.

This clone is a singleton in its sample. The genes are TRBV20-1 and TRBJ1-5; a possible D gene is TRBD1 (5 bases). V was shortened by 2 bases and J by 7 bases, with 6 bases between the two germline ends. The CDR3 is 11 residues long. CDR1 and CDR2 (germline): DFQATT, SNEGSKA (reference sequence). The CDR3 DNA sequence: TGCAGTGCTAGAAGGGGACAGCCCCAGCATTTT. Translated: CSARRGQPQHF.